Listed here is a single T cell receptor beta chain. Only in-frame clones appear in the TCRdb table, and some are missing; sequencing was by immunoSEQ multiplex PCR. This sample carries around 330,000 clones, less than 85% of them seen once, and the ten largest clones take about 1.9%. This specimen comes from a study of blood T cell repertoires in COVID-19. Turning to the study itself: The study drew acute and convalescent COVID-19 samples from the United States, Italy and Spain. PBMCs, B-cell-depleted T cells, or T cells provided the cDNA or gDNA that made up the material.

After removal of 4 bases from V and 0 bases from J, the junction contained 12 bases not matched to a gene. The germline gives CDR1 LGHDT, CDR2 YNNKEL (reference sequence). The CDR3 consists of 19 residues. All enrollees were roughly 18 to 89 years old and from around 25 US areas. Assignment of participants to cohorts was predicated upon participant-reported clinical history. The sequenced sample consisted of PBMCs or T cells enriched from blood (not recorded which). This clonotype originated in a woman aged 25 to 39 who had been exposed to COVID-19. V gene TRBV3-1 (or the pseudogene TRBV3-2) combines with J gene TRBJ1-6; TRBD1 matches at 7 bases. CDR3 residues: CASSRTRKQGCSYNSPLHF. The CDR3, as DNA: TGTGCCAGCAGCCGAACGAGAAAACAGGGGTGCTCCTATAATTCACCCCTCCACTTT.